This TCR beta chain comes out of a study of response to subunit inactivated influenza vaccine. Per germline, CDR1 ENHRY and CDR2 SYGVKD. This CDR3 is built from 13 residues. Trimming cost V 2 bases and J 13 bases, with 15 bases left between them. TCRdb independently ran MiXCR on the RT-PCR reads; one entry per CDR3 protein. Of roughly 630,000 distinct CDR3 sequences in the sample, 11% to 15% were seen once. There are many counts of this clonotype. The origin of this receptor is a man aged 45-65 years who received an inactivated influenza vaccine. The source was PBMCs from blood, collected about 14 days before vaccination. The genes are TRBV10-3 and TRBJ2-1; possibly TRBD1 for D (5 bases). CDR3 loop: CAISEETAAEQFF. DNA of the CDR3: TGTGCCATCAGTGAGGAGACAGCCGCGGAACAGTTCTTC.